This is a list of T cell receptor beta chains from one sample in a study of cytomegalovirus exposure and HLA in healthy donors. The repertoire was sequenced with immunoSEQ multiplex PCR; TCRdb's copy has only in-frame clones and lacks some. This sample has about 61,000 clones; about 89% occur once, and the top ten carry more than 1.4%. The material sequenced was PBMCs. These receptors were taken from a man in his late teens or twenties in good health and CMV-seronegative. Both conserved end residues are part of each CDR3. Fields, in order: D gene, V gene, J gene, clone size, CDR3 protein, CDR3 DNA. The D gene is left open where the match is weak. Size tells how often a clone was seen (once, few, many) or the class of an expanded clone, and some rows leave it out.

d_call: TRBD1; v_call: TRBV11-3; j_call: TRBJ1-1; clone_size: few; cdr3_aa: CASSLPTGADTEAFF; cdr3_nt: TGTGCCAGCAGCTTACCGACAGGGGCGGACACTGAAGCTTTCTTT
d_call: NA; v_call: TRBV5-1; j_call: TRBJ1-6; clone_size: NA; cdr3_aa: CASSLEPNVPPLHF; cdr3_nt: TGCGCCAGCAGCTTGGAGCCCAATGTTCCACCCCTCCACTTT
d_call: TRBD1; v_call: TRBV11-3; j_call: TRBJ2-7; clone_size: NA; cdr3_aa: CASSSGTGDEQYF; cdr3_nt: TGTGCCAGCAGCTCCGGGACAGGAGACGAGCAGTACTTC
d_call: NA; v_call: TRBV28; j_call: TRBJ1-2; clone_size: NA; cdr3_aa: CASRLGTNYGYTF; cdr3_nt: TGTGCCAGCAGGCTCGGGACTAACTATGGCTACACCTTC
d_call: TRBD1; v_call: TRBV30; j_call: TRBJ1-5; clone_size: NA; cdr3_aa: CAWSSRGTGPQHF; cdr3_nt: TGTGCCTGGAGTAGCAGGGGGACGGGGCCCCAGCATTTT
d_call: NA; v_call: TRBV6-1; j_call: TRBJ2-5; clone_size: NA; cdr3_aa: CASSEMGLLGRTQYF; cdr3_nt: TGTGCCAGCAGTGAGATGGGCCTATTGGGCCGGACCCAGTACTTC
d_call: NA; v_call: TRBV9; j_call: TRBJ1-2; clone_size: NA; cdr3_aa: CASSVGADRGYTF; cdr3_nt: TGTGCCAGCAGCGTTGGGGCAGATCGGGGCTACACCTTC
d_call: TRBD2; v_call: TRBV2; j_call: TRBJ2-2; clone_size: NA; cdr3_aa: CASRPTSGAYTGELFF; cdr3_nt: TGTGCCAGCAGACCGACTAGCGGGGCATACACCGGGGAGCTGTTTTTT
d_call: NA; v_call: TRBV30; j_call: TRBJ1-5; clone_size: NA; cdr3_aa: CAWNSGQGSNQPQHF; cdr3_nt: TGTGCCTGGAACAGCGGCCAGGGGTCAAATCAGCCCCAGCATTTT
d_call: NA; v_call: TRBV9; j_call: TRBJ2-7; clone_size: NA; cdr3_aa: CASSRTQGLYEQYF; cdr3_nt: TGTGCCAGCAGCCGGACCCAGGGTCTTTACGAGCAGTACTTC